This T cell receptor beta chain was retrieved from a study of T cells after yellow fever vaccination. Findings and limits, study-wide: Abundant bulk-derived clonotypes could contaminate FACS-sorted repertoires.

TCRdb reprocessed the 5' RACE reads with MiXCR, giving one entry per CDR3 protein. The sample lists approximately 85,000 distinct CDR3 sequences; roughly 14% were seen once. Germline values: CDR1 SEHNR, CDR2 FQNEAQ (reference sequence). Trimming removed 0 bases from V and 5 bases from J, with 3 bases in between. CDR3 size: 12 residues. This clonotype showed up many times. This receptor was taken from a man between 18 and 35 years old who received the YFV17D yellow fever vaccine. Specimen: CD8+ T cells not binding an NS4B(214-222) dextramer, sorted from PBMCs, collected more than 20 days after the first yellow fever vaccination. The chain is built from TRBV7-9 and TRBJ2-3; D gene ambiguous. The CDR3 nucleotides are TGTGCCAGCAGCTTAGCGATAGATACGCAGTATTTT. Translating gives CASSLAIDTQYF.